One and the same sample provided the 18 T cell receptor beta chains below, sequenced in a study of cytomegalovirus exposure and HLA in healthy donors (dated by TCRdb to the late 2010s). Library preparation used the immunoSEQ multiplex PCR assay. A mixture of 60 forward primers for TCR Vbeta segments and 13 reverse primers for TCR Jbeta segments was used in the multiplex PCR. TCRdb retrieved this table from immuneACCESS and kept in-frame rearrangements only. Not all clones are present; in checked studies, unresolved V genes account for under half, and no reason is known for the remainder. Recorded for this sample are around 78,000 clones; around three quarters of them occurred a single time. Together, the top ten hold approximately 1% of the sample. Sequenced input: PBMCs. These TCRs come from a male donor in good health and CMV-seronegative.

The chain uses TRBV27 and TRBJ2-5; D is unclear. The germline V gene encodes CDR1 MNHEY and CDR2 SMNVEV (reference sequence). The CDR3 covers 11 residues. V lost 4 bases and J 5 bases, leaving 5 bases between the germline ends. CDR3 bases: TGTGCCAGCAGTTCACGGGAGACCCAGTACTTC. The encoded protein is CASSSRETQYF.

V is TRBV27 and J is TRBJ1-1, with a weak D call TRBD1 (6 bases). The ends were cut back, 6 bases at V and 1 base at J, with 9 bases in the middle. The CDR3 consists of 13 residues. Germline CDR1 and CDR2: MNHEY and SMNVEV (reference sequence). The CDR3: CASSDRRNTEAFF. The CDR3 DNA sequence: TGTGCCAGCAGCGACAGGAGGAACACTGAAGCTTTCTTT.

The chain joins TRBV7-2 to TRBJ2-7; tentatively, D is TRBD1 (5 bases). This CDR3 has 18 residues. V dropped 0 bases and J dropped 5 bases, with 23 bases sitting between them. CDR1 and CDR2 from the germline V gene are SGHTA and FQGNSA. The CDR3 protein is CASSLARLGPPRGDEQYF. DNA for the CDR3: TGTGCCAGCAGCTTAGCAAGGCTAGGACCCCCTAGGGGTGACGAGCAGTACTTC.

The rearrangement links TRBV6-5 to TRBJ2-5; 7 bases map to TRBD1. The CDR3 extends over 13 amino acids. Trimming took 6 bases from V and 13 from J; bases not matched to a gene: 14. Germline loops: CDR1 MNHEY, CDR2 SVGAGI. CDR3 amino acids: CASRSDRRGRPYF. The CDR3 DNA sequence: TGTGCCAGCAGATCGGATAGAAGGGGGCGTCCGTACTTC.

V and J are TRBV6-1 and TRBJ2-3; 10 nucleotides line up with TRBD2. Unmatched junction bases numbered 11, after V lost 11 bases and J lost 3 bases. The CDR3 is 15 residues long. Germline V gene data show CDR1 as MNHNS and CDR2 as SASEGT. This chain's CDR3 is CAGRFSGGLTDTQYF. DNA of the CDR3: TGTGCCGGTCGCTTTAGCGGGGGGTTGACAGATACGCAGTATTTT.

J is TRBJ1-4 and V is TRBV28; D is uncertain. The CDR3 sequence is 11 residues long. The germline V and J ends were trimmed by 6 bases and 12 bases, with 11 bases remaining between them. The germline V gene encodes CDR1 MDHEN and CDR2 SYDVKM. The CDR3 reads CASSRLAELFF. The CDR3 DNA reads TGTGCCAGCAGCCGCCTCGCGGAACTGTTTTTT.

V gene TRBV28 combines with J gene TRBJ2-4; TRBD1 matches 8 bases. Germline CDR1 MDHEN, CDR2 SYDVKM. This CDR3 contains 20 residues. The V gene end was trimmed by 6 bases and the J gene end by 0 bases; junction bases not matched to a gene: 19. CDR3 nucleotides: TGTGCCAGCAGCACCCGGGACAGGACCAAGACCCTCTTAGCCAAAAACATTCAGTACTTC. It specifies CASSTRDRTKTLLAKNIQYF.

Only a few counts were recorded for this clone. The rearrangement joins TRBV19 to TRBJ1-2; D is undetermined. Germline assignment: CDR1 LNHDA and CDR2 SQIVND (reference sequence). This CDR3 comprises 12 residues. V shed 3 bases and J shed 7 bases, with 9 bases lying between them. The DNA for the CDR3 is TGTGCCAGTAGTATCGCTTCCGGTGGCTACACCTTC. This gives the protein CASSIASGGYTF.

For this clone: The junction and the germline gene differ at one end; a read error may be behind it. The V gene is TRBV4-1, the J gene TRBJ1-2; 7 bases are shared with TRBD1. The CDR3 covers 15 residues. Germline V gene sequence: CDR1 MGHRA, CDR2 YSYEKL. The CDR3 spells CASSQYRDSNSGYPF. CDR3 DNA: TGCGCCAGCAGCCAATATCGGGACAGCAATTCCGGCTACCCCTTC.

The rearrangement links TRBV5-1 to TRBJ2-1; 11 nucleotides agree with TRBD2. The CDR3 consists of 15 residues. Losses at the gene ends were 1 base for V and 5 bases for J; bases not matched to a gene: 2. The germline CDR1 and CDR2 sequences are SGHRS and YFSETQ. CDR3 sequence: CASSLILAGDNEQFF. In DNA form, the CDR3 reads TGCGCCAGCAGCTTGATACTAGCGGGGGACAATGAGCAGTTCTTC.

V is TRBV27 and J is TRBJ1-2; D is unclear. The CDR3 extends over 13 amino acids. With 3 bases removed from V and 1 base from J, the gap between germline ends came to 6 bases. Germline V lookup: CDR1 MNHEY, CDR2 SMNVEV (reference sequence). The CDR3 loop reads CASSLGRNYGYTF. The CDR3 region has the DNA TGTGCCAGCAGTTTGGGCCGTAACTATGGCTACACCTTC.

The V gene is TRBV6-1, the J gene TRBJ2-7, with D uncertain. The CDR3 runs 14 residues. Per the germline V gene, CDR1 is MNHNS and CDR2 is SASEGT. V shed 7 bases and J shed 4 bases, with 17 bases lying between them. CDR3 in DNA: TGTGCCAGCACCTTGGCCCCTACAGAATACGAGCAGTACTTC. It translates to CASTLAPTEYEQYF.

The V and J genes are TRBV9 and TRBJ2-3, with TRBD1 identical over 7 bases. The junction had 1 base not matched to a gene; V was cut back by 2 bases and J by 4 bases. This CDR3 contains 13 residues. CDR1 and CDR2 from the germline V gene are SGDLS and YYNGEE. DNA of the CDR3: TGTGCCAGCAGCGTCCAGGGGGCAGATACGCAGTATTTT. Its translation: CASSVQGADTQYF.

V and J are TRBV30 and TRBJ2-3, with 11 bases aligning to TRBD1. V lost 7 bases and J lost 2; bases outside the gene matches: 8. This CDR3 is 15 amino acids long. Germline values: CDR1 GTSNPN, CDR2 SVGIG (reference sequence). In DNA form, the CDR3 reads TGTGCCTACCTCCGGGACAGGGGGTTCACAGATACGCAGTATTTT. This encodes CAYLRDRGFTDTQYF.

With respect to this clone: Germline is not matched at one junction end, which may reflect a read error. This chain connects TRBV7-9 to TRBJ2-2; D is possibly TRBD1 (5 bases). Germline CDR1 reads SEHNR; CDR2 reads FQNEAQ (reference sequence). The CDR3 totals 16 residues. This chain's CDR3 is CSSSLGAGTNTGELFF. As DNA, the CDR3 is TGTTCCAGCAGCTTAGGGGCAGGGACGAACACCGGGGAGCTGTTTTTT.

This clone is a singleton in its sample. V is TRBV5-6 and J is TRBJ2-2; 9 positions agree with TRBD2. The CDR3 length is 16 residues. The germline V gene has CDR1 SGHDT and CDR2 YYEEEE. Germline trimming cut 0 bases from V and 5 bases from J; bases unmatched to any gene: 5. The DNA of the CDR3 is TGTGCCAGCAGCTTGGGGCGACTAGCGGCGACCGGGGAGCTGTTTTTT. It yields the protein CASSLGRLAATGELFF.

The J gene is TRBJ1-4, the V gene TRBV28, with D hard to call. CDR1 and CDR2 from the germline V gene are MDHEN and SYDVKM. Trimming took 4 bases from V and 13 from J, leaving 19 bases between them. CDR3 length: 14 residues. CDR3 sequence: CASSWFKRPRGLFF. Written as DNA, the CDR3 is TGTGCCAGCAGTTGGTTTAAGAGGCCACGCGGACTGTTTTTT. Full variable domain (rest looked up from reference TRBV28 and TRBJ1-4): DVKVTQSSRYLVKRTGEKVFLECVQDMDHENMFWYRQDPGLGLRLIYFSYDVKMKEKGDIPEGYSVSREKKERFSLILESASTNQTSMYLCASSWFKRPRGLFFGSGTQLSVL.

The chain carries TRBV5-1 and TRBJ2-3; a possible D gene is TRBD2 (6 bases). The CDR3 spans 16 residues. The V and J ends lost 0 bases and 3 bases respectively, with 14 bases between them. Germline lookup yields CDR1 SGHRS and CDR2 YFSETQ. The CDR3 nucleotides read TGCGCCAGCAGCTTGGCCGGGGGTTTAGGAACAGATACGCAGTATTTT. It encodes CASSLAGGLGTDTQYF. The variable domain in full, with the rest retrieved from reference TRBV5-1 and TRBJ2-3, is KAGVTQTPRYLIKTRGQQVTLSCSPISGHRSVSWYQQTPGQGLQFLFEYFSETQRNKGNFPGRFSGRQFSNSRSEMNVSTLELGDSALYLCASSLAGGLGTDTQYFGPGTRLTVL.